One sample yielded the 2 T cell receptor beta chains listed below, sequenced in a study of blood T cell repertoires in COVID-19 (dated by TCRdb to about 2020). Library preparation employed the immunoSEQ multiplex PCR assay. The immuneACCESS repertoire file appears here via TCRdb, limited to in-frame rearrangements. These files lack a portion of the clones; in checked studies, under half of the deficit traces to unresolved V genes, and the cause of the others is not known. This sample holds approximately 500,000 clones; 89% were observed only once. Over 0.7% of the sample comes from the top ten. Sequenced input: peripheral blood. The receptors were gathered from a man younger than 30 with COVID-19, enrolled during active disease.

About this clone itself: Other DNA sequences from this sample encode an identical CDR3 as well. The genes are TRBV5-6 and TRBJ2-7; TRBD1 is a possible D gene (5 bases). The CDR3 extends over 14 amino acids. V lost 0 bases to trimming and J lost 2 bases, with 9 bases between them. Germline assignment: CDR1 SGHDT and CDR2 YYEEEE. The CDR3 reads CASSLGGRAYEQYF. The CDR3 DNA reads as TGTGCCAGCAGCTTGGGAGGCAGGGCCTACGAGCAGTACTTC.

The CDR3 coding sequence is TGTGCCAGCAGTTCCCAGACAACCTCTGGGGCCAACGTCCTGACTTTC. Amino acids: CASSSQTTSGANVLTF. V is TRBV6-5 and J is TRBJ2-6; D uncertain. The CDR3 is 16 residues long. Germline values: CDR1 MNHEY, CDR2 SVGAGI. Deletions cut 4 bases from V and 0 bases from J, with 10 bases between.